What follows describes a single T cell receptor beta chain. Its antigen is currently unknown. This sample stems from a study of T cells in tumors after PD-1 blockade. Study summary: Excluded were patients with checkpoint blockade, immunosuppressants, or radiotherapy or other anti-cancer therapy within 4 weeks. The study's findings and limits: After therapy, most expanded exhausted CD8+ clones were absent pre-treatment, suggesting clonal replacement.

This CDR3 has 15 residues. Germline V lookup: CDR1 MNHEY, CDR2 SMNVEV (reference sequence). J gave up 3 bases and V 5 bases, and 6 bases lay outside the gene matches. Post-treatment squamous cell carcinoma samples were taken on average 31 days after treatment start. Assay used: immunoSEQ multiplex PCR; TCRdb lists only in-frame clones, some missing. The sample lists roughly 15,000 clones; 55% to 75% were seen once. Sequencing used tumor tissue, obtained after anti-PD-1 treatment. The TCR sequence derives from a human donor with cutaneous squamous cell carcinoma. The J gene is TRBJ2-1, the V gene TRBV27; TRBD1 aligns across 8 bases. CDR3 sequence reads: CASSRRGPGYNEQFF. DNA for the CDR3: TGTGCCAGCAGTCGCAGGGGGCCCGGCTACAATGAGCAGTTCTTC.